This TCR beta chain was sequenced during a study of regulatory T cells in long-lasting Graves disease. Findings and caveats of the study: TCR diversity in persistent Graves' patients was below that of newly diagnosed ones.

Points on this clonotype: Antigen unknown.

Time point here: newly diagnosed GD, antithyroid drugs for less than 3 months. Following extraction of RNA from PBMCs, that RNA was used to make the TCR library. Clinicians diagnosed Graves' disease using American Thyroid Association guidelines. One endocrinology department in Xi'an, China, was where patients came from. CDR3 length equals 16 residues. The germline gives CDR1 SEHNR, CDR2 FQNEAQ (reference sequence). V was clipped by 5 bases and J by 3 bases, with 20 bases between them. Assembly of TCR beta libraries relied on iRepertoire HTBI primers together with Arm-PCR of CDR3 regions. TCRdb reprocessed the multiplex PCR reads with MiXCR, giving one entry per CDR3 protein. The repertoire holds around 360,000 distinct CDR3 sequences, with around 16% as singletons. These data were also filed under a second study, of T cells in Graves' hyperthyroidism and ophthalmopathy. That publication notes: With the HTBI primer set, the TCR CDR3 went through a first round of RT-PCR.

The chain uses TRBV7-9 and TRBJ2-7; tentative D call: TRBD2 (6 bases). The material was peripheral blood mononuclear cells (PBMCs), obtained at new diagnosis, from a patient treated with antithyroid drugs. The clonotype comes from a young woman with Graves disease. The CDR3: CASSHPGRYGDYEQYF. As DNA, the CDR3 is TGTGCCAGCAGCCACCCGGGGAGGTACGGAGACTACGAGCAGTACTTC.